This TCR beta chain was profiled in a study of beta chain features in type 1 diabetes. Study information: Age, gender, cell numbers and subset yield matched between patients and controls.

Points on this clone: Its antigen is currently unknown.

Markers CD45RO/CCR7/CD25/CD127/CD95/CD27 served to sort CD4+ naive, central memory, regulatory and stem cell-like memory cells. Overall study results and limits: Naive, central memory and regulatory TCRB repertoires appeared more similar among patients than healthy donors. Possible PCR preference for shorter templates applied equally to patients and controls.

Sequenced material consisted of expressed TCRB transcripts (all of the isolated RNA was reverse transcribed). The method was immunoSEQ multiplex PCR; TCRdb's version includes in-frame clones alone and lacks a portion of them. Here the sample spans roughly 250,000 clones, 55% to 70% being singletons. The CDR3 loop spans 15 amino acids. Trimming at V came to 3 bases and at J to 4 bases, leaving 5 bases not matched to a gene. CDR1 and CDR2 from the germline V gene are SGDLS and YYNGEE. This clonotype originated in a man aged 30 to 45 in good health. V is TRBV9 and J is TRBJ2-1; TRBD2 aligns across 9 bases. The source material was naive CD4+ T cells from blood. CDR3 coding DNA: TGTGCCAGCAGCGAGACTAGCGGATTTTACAATGAGCAGTTCTTC. This encodes CASSETSGFYNEQFF. Based on the CDR3 plus reference TRBV9 and TRBJ2-1, the full variable domain is DSGVTQTPKHLITATGQRVTLRCSPRSGDLSVYWYQQSLDQGLQFLIQYYNGEERAKGNILERFSAQQFPDLHSELNLSSLELGDSALYFCASSETSGFYNEQFFGPGTRLTVL.